This T cell receptor (beta chain) originates from a study of shared T cell receptors in the human thymus. Method: immunoSEQ multiplex PCR; TCRdb's copy keeps in-frame clones and lacks some. The sample holds approximately 760,000 clones, 75% to 90% seen once. This clone was detected only a few times. Within the sample, other DNA sequences also encode this same CDR3. CDR1 is SGHTA and CDR2 is FQGNSA in the germline V gene. The CDR3 has 12 residues. The V and J ends lost 1 base and 5 bases respectively, with 5 bases between them. This sample was also put to use in a study of human thymus T cells. As that report states: Thymus tissue for the work was resected from patients undergoing corrective heart surgery. Thymic and blood repertoires seemed to favor certain V and J genes.

The origin of this receptor is a girl less than two years old with a congenital heart defect. Input material: thymocytes. The genes are TRBV7-2 and TRBJ1-2; D gene uncertain. CDR3 residues: CASSLGSYGYTF. The DNA for the CDR3 is TGTGCCAGCAGCTTAGGTTCTTATGGCTACACCTTC.